The 25 T cell receptor beta chains presented below share a single source sample, sequenced in a study of blood T cells in healthy people across ages. The authors ran a second PCR of 7 to 11 cycles using a sample-barcoded 5' primer and a J-beta primer mix. MiXCR, applied by TCRdb to the 5' RACE reads, yields one record per CDR3 protein. This table holds around 580,000 distinct CDR3 sequences, around half found once. Sample: blood. These receptors all come from a man older than 75 in good health.

This clonotype was seen a handful of times. The chain combines TRBV6-5 with TRBJ1-5; unclear D gene. Trimming took off 0 bases at V and 9 bases at J, with 9 bases between the two ends. Germline CDR1 MNHEY, CDR2 SVGAGI. The CDR3 runs to 13 residues. This CDR3 reads CASSYSKIMPQHF. Here the CDR3 DNA reads TGTGCCAGCAGTTACTCGAAAATCATGCCCCAGCATTTT.

The chain uses TRBV27 and TRBJ2-2; D is uncertain. Germline CDR1 and CDR2: MNHEY and SMNVEV (reference sequence). The CDR3 is made up of 13 amino acids. V lost 6 bases and J lost 3, with 8 bases in between. The CDR3 DNA follows: TGTGCCAGCAGGGGCACATACACCGGGGAGCTGTTTTTT. It translates to CASRGTYTGELFF.

The rearrangement uses TRBV10-1 and TRBJ2-3; 10 positions match TRBD2. The V gene end was trimmed by 5 bases and the J gene end by 4 bases; junction bases not matched to a gene: 6. The CDR3 consists of 15 residues. Germline V gives CDR1 WNHNN, CDR2 SYGVQD (reference sequence). The CDR3 spells CASSPSGGTADTQYF. The CDR3, as DNA: TGCGCCAGCAGTCCTAGCGGGGGTACGGCAGATACGCAGTATTTT.

This clonotype was observed a handful of times. The CDR3: CASSLAVAGNEQYF. The DNA for the CDR3 is TGTGCCAGCAGCTTAGCGGTGGCAGGTAACGAGCAGTACTTC. V and J are TRBV7-2 and TRBJ2-7; D is unresolved. V was pared by 0 bases and J by 5 bases, with 11 bases between. Germline values: CDR1 SGHTA, CDR2 FQGNSA. The CDR3 is made up of 14 amino acids.

This clonotype was counted between two and nine times. The J gene is TRBJ2-1, the V gene TRBV27; 9 bases match TRBD1. CDR1 and CDR2 (germline): MNHEY, SMNVEV (reference sequence). V dropped 0 bases and J dropped 8; count of bases not matched to a gene: 8. The CDR3 runs 16 residues. CDR3 residues: CASSLSGGQGTHEQFF. DNA for the CDR3: TGTGCCAGCAGTTTATCGGGCGGACAGGGGACCCATGAGCAGTTCTTC.

This clonotype was picked up many times. This chain joins TRBV6-5 and TRBJ2-7; 8 bases fit TRBD2. CDR3 length: 14 amino acids. The V gene's germline CDR1 is MNHEY and CDR2 SVGAGI. J lost 2 bases, V lost 6 bases, and 6 bases had no gene match. The CDR3 region has the DNA TGTGCCAGCAGCAAAACTAGCGGTACCTACGAGCAGTACTTC. Protein: CASSKTSGTYEQYF.

The V call is TRBV12-5, the J call TRBJ2-3, with D possibly being TRBD1 (6 bases). The CDR3 totals 13 residues. V was clipped by 7 bases and J by 4 bases, with 12 bases between them. The germline CDR1 and CDR2 sequences are LGHNT and FRNRAP. The CDR3 nucleotides read TGTGCTAGTGCTAAGGCAGGGGCAGATACGCAGTATTTT. Protein: CASAKAGADTQYF.

The rearrangement joins TRBV10-3 to TRBJ1-4; 7 nucleotides match TRBD1. This CDR3 has 15 residues. Germline loops: CDR1 ENHRY, CDR2 SYGVKD. Trimming took 3 bases from V and 11 from J; bases not matched to a gene: 12. CDR3 residues: CAISDTGSQGGKLFF. The CDR3 DNA is TGTGCCATCAGTGATACAGGGTCCCAGGGGGGGAAACTGTTTTTT.

This chain connects TRBV11-2 to TRBJ2-5; D gene uncertain. V lost 1 base and J lost 7, with 10 bases in between. The CDR3 is 13 residues long. CDR1 and CDR2 (germline): SGHAT, FQNNGV. CDR3 DNA sequence: TGTGCCAGCAGCTTAGCAGGAACCGTGACCCAGTACTTC. It yields the protein CASSLAGTVTQYF.

This clonotype was counted a few times. V and J are TRBV14 and TRBJ2-3; TRBD1 agrees at 10 bases. Germline CDR1 SGHDN, CDR2 FVKESK. This CDR3 comprises 15 residues. With 4 bases clipped from V and 6 bases from J, the junction kept 7 bases outside the gene matches. The CDR3 here is CASSPGTGARDTQYF. CDR3 nucleotides: TGTGCCAGCAGCCCTGGGACAGGGGCGAGGGATACGCAGTATTTT.

Comment on this clonotype: The germline gene is not matched at one end of the junction; a read error may be the cause. The V gene is TRBV7-2, the J gene TRBJ2-4, with D possibly TRBD2 on 6 matching bases. The germline V gene encodes CDR1 SGHTA and CDR2 FQGNSA. This CDR3 is built from 13 residues. DNA for the CDR3: TGTGCCGGCAGCTTCAGCGGGCAAAACATTCAGTACTTC. It is translated as CAGSFSGQNIQYF.

The chain links TRBV20-1 to TRBJ2-2; D may match TRBD1 or TRBD2 (6 bases each). The CDR3 has 16 residues. Germline V lookup: CDR1 DFQATT, CDR2 SNEGSKA (reference sequence). Trimming left V 6 bases short and J 4 bases short, with 21 bases between. CDR3 DNA: TGCAGTGCGGAACAGACGGGGGCAACGGGCACCGGGGAGCTGTTTTTT. Its translation is CSAEQTGATGTGELFF.

This clonotype was detected a few times. This sequence joins TRBV5-1 and TRBJ2-1, with D tentatively TRBD2 (6 bases). The CDR3 loop spans 14 amino acids. Germline CDR1 reads SGHRS; CDR2 reads YFSETQ. Deletions cut 0 bases from V and 10 bases from J, with 14 bases between. The CDR3 spells CASSLDGGSREQFF. CDR3 DNA sequence: TGCGCCAGCAGCTTGGATGGAGGGTCAAGGGAGCAGTTCTTC.

Worth noting for this clonotype: A much larger clone lies a single base off, so this may be a read error. The rearrangement uses TRBV6-6 and TRBJ1-1, with 8 bases matching TRBD1. The CDR3 contains 11 residues. CDR1 and CDR2 from the germline V gene are MNHNY and SVGAGI (reference sequence). Trimming removed 5 bases from V and 12 bases from J; junction bases left unmatched: 5. CDR3 nucleotide sequence: TGTGCCAGCAGTCGACAGGGGACGCCTTTCTTT. It encodes CASSRQGTPFF.

This rearrangement joins TRBV7-2 to TRBJ2-7, with TRBD1 matching 8 bases. CDR1 is SGHTA and CDR2 is FQGNSA in the germline V gene. V was clipped by 1 base and J by 6 bases; unmatched bases: 8. CDR3 size: 15 residues. The CDR3 loop is CASSLVADRVFEQYF. In nucleotides, the CDR3 is TGTGCCAGCAGCTTAGTAGCGGACAGGGTGTTCGAGCAGTACTTC. Full variable domain (missing parts from reference TRBV7-2 and TRBJ2-7): GAGVSQSPSNKVTEKGKDVELRCDPISGHTALYWYRQSLGQGLEFLIYFQGNSAPDKSGLPSDRFSAERTGGSVSTLTIQRTQQEDSAVYLCASSLVADRVFEQYFGPGTRLTVT.

The J gene is TRBJ1-2, the V gene TRBV20-1; 7 nucleotides line up with TRBD1. V lost 5 bases, J lost 2 bases, and 14 bases stayed unmatched. CDR3 length: 16 amino acids. Germline V gene lookup returns CDR1 DFQATT and CDR2 SNEGSKA (reference sequence). As DNA, the CDR3 is TGCAGTGCTGGTAGACAGGGATCTGGGGTCAACTATGGCTACACCTTC. Its protein is CSAGRQGSGVNYGYTF.

This clonotype was found a few times. The V call is TRBV29-1, the J call TRBJ2-1; 15 bases match TRBD2. J lost 7 bases, V lost 7 bases, and 5 bases had no gene match. Germline V CDR1 and CDR2: SQVTM, ANQGSEA. This CDR3 is 14 amino acids long. CDR3 sequence: CSAGLAGGPNEQFF. The CDR3 DNA reads as TGCAGCGCAGGACTAGCGGGGGGGCCAAATGAGCAGTTCTTC.

The chain links TRBV28 to TRBJ1-2, with D possibly being TRBD1 (5 bases). The CDR3 has 13 residues. V lost 5 bases and J 4 bases, leaving 11 bases between the germline ends. Germline CDR1 and CDR2: MDHEN and SYDVKM. The CDR3 DNA reads TGTGCCAGCAGTGTATTTGGGACCTATGGCTACACCTTC. Protein sequence: CASSVFGTYGYTF.

The rearrangement uses TRBV24-1 and TRBJ2-1, with D maybe TRBD2 (6 bases). This CDR3 comprises 14 residues. Trimming left V 4 bases short and J 13 bases short, with 19 bases between. Per germline, CDR1 KGHDR and CDR2 SFDVKD. As DNA, the CDR3 is TGTGCCACCAGTGAGTCGGGACTGAAAGAGACCCAGTTCTTC. It specifies CATSESGLKETQFF.

The chain uses TRBV7-3 and TRBJ1-1; D not resolved. Trimming cost V 1 base and J 0 bases, with 12 bases left between them. CDR3 size: 16 residues. CDR1 SGHTA and CDR2 FQGTGA come from the germline V gene. CDR3 in DNA: TGTGCCAGCAGCTTAAATGGTGGAAGCATGAACACTGAAGCTTTCTTT. As protein: CASSLNGGSMNTEAFF.

As to this clonotype: Just one base apart from a much larger clone, this may be a read error. The chain recombines TRBV7-9 with TRBJ2-1; TRBD2 matches at 7 bases. Germline lookup yields CDR1 SEHNR and CDR2 FQNEAQ (reference sequence). The CDR3 extends over 17 amino acids. CDR3 region: CTSSLAHSREVAWGRFF. CDR3 bases: TGTACCAGCAGCTTAGCCCACTCACGGGAGGTGGCTTGGGGTCGGTTCTTC.

The genes are TRBV3-1 and TRBJ1-2; D remains ambiguous. Germline values: CDR1 LGHDT, CDR2 YNNKEL (reference sequence). The CDR3 runs 14 residues. Trimming removed 0 bases from V and 5 bases from J, with 10 bases in between. The CDR3 DNA is TGTGCCAGCAGCCAAGATATGGCGAGATATGGCTACACCTTC. It codes for CASSQDMARYGYTF.

The chain carries TRBV7-2 and TRBJ2-6; D is possibly TRBD1 (5 bases). Germline V gives CDR1 SGHTA, CDR2 FQGNSA. The length of the CDR3 is 15 residues. Trimming left V 1 base short and J 5 bases short, with 9 bases between. The CDR3 nucleotides are TGTGCCAGCAGCTTAGGGGGCTATCGGGCCAACGTCCTGACTTTC. Translating gives CASSLGGYRANVLTF.

V usage is TRBV2 and J usage is TRBJ2-5, with D possibly called TRBD1 or TRBD2 (5 bases each). The CDR3 runs 14 residues. V shed 5 bases and J shed 11 bases, with 21 bases lying between them. CDR1 and CDR2 (germline): SNHLY, FYNNEI. CDR3 sequence reads: CASSPDQGVREQYF. The CDR3 coding sequence is TGTGCCAGCAGTCCGGATCAAGGGGTGAGGGAGCAGTACTTC.

This clonotype was seen a handful of times. J is TRBJ2-5 and V is TRBV20-1; no firm D call. V lost 6 bases to trimming and J lost 2 bases, with 16 bases between them. The CDR3 spans 14 residues. Germline-derived CDR1 and CDR2 are DFQATT and SNEGSKA (reference sequence). CDR3 protein: CSANRGPAQETQYF. CDR3 nucleotide sequence: TGCAGTGCAAATCGAGGTCCCGCTCAAGAGACCCAGTACTTC.